Shown below are 14 T cell receptor beta chains from a single sample sequenced in a study of T cell responses to AZD1222 COVID-19 vaccine. Some clones are missing from TCRdb's copy, which holds only in-frame ones; the method was immunoSEQ multiplex PCR. Of fewer than 200,000 clones in the sample, over 80% were seen once. The specimen was peripheral blood, collected on day 0 of AZD1222 vaccination. The receptor source for this set is an adult in good health.

V usage is TRBV30 and J usage is TRBJ1-1; D is unclear. The CDR3 length is 12 residues. Germline V lookup: CDR1 GTSNPN, CDR2 SVGIG (reference sequence). V was clipped by 3 bases and J by 1 base, with 6 bases between them. The chain's CDR3 is CAWRTRNTEAFF. CDR3 DNA: TGTGCCTGGAGAACCAGGAACACTGAAGCTTTCTTT.

The rearrangement links TRBV5-1 to TRBJ1-1; 7 bases line up with TRBD1. From germline, CDR1 is SGHRS and CDR2 YFSETQ. This CDR3 spans 14 amino acids. The junction had 5 bases not matched to a gene; V was cut back by 5 bases and J by 1 base. CDR3 DNA: TGCGCCAGCAGATCCGGGACAGCGAACACTGAAGCTTTCTTT. It specifies CASRSGTANTEAFF.

V gene TRBV7-2 combines with J gene TRBJ1-2; D unresolved. Trimming shortened V by 1 base and J by 0 bases, and 9 bases separated the two germline ends. The CDR3 is made up of 15 amino acids. The germline gives CDR1 SGHTA, CDR2 FQGNSA. CDR3 bases: TGTGCCAGCAGCTTAGGGCCCTATGCTAACTATGGCTACACCTTC. Protein: CASSLGPYANYGYTF.

This clone was seen just once. The chain combines TRBV7-8 with TRBJ2-7; D may be TRBD1 or TRBD2 (6 bases each). Germline CDR1 reads SGHVS; CDR2 reads FQNEAQ. This CDR3 spans 18 amino acids. V lost 1 base and J 2 bases, leaving 21 bases between the germline ends. CDR3 DNA: TGTGCCAGCAGCTTAGGGCAGTCGGGGGCCTTCTCGGCCTACGAGCAGTACGTC. Its translation is CASSLGQSGAFSAYEQYV.

This chain links TRBV7-2 with TRBJ2-5; D remains ambiguous. CDR3 size: 14 residues. Germline loops: CDR1 SGHTA, CDR2 FQGNSA. Trimming pared 5 bases from V and 2 bases from J, leaving 12 bases between. The CDR3 protein is CASSPGRAQETQYF. DNA of the CDR3: TGTGCCAGCAGCCCCGGTCGGGCACAAGAGACCCAGTACTTC.

The rearrangement joins TRBV19 to TRBJ1-1; TRBD1 might be the D (6 bases). Trimming took off 7 bases at V and 2 bases at J, with 14 bases between the two ends. Germline V gives CDR1 LNHDA, CDR2 SQIVND (reference sequence). The CDR3 sequence is 14 residues long. CDR3 sequence (DNA): TGTGCCAGTACCGGGTGGACAGAAAACACTGAAGCTTTCTTT. It encodes CASTGWTENTEAFF.

J is TRBJ1-1 and V is TRBV19; a weak D match, TRBD1 (6 bases). The germline CDR1 and CDR2 sequences are LNHDA and SQIVND (reference sequence). With 2 bases removed from V and 4 bases from J, the gap between germline ends came to 11 bases. The CDR3 spans 14 residues. CDR3 DNA sequence: TGTGCCAGTAGTATAAGCGGGGGGCCCACTGAAGCTTTCTTT. Protein sequence: CASSISGGPTEAFF.

V and J are TRBV19 and TRBJ2-7; possible D gene TRBD2, 5 bases. The germline gives CDR1 LNHDA, CDR2 SQIVND (reference sequence). V dropped 1 base and J dropped 5 bases, with 15 bases sitting between them. The CDR3 consists of 15 residues. CDR3 loop: CASSIGSRGGDEQYF. CDR3 in DNA: TGTGCCAGTAGTATAGGCAGCCGAGGAGGAGACGAGCAGTACTTC.

The chain couples TRBV19 to TRBJ1-2; D is unclear. V lost 8 bases and J 2 bases, leaving 12 bases between the germline ends. Germline CDR1 reads LNHDA; CDR2 reads SQIVND (reference sequence). The CDR3 spans 13 residues. Here the CDR3 reads CASSFGVNYGYTF. The CDR3 region has the DNA TGTGCCAGTTCGTTCGGGGTCAACTATGGCTACACCTTC.

The chain is built from TRBV19 and TRBJ1-1, with TRBD1 identical over 9 bases. V lost 3 bases and J lost 10; bases outside the gene matches: 3. Per germline, CDR1 LNHDA and CDR2 SQIVND (reference sequence). This CDR3 is 12 amino acids long. The CDR3, as DNA: TGTGCCAGTAGTATGGGACAGGGCTCAGCTTTCTTT. It translates to CASSMGQGSAFF.

CDR3 sequence reads: CASSLLQVYNEQFF. Here the CDR3 DNA reads TGTGCCAGCAGCTTATTGCAGGTATACAATGAGCAGTTCTTC. The rearrangement joins TRBV7-9 to TRBJ2-1; D not certain. The CDR3 spans 14 residues. Trimming shortened V by 2 bases and J by 4 bases, and 9 bases separated the two germline ends. The germline V gene has CDR1 SEHNR and CDR2 FQNEAQ (reference sequence).

V usage is TRBV3-1 (or the pseudogene TRBV3-2) and J usage is TRBJ1-2; possible D gene TRBD1, 5 bases. The CDR3 covers 12 residues. The V end was cut by 4 bases, the J end by 5 bases, with 8 bases between. Germline V gene lookup returns CDR1 LGHDT and CDR2 YNNKEL (reference sequence). The CDR3, as DNA: TGTGCCAGCAGCCGGGGCGAGTATGGCTACACCTTC. Its protein is CASSRGEYGYTF.

The genes are TRBV5-6 and TRBJ1-2; D gene ambiguous. The CDR3 loop spans 14 amino acids. The germline V gene encodes CDR1 SGHDT and CDR2 YYEEEE. The V and J ends lost 4 bases and 2 bases respectively, with 12 bases between them. The CDR3 loop is CASSPALGNYGYTF. The DNA of the CDR3 is TGTGCCAGCAGCCCCGCCCTAGGGAACTATGGCTACACCTTC.

The chain recombines TRBV7-9 with TRBJ1-1; no definite D call. The CDR3 has 14 amino acids. The germline V gene encodes CDR1 SEHNR and CDR2 FQNEAQ (reference sequence). Trimming pared 1 base from V and 2 bases from J, leaving 8 bases between. Here the CDR3 DNA reads TGTGCCAGCAGCTTAGGTCGAGGTAACACTGAAGCTTTCTTT. Its translation: CASSLGRGNTEAFF.